Listed here are 5 T cell receptor beta chains from one sample, sequenced in a study of shared clonotypes between healthy human individuals. The assay was immunoSEQ multiplex PCR, and TCRdb's table has in-frame clones only and misses some. The sample comprises roughly 2 million clones, about 94% of which are singletons, and around 0.13% rests with the top ten. The sample comprised naive CD4+ T cells sorted from blood. Described subset: CD45RA+ positively selected. The source is a young man in good health.

The chain recombines TRBV4-3 with TRBJ1-1; perhaps TRBD1 as D (5 bases). Germline CDR1 and CDR2: LGHNA and YSLEER. Trimming stripped 5 bases from V and 1 base from J, with 14 bases between. The CDR3 length is 15 residues. DNA for the CDR3: TGCGCCAGCAGCTCCCAGGCGGGGGGGAACACTGAAGCTTTCTTT. Translating gives CASSSQAGGNTEAFF.

This rearrangement joins TRBV27 to TRBJ2-7; D is undetermined. CDR3 length equals 16 residues. Deletions cut 5 bases from V and 2 bases from J, with 19 bases between. Germline V gene sequence: CDR1 MNHEY, CDR2 SMNVEV (reference sequence). The CDR3, as DNA: TGTGCCAGCAGTCCCCTTGGGATGCCTCGACCCTACGAGCAGTACTTC. As protein: CASSPLGMPRPYEQYF.

The CDR3 nucleotides are TGTGCCAGCTCACGATTTGCGAGCTCCTATAATTCACCCCTCCACTTT. This codes for CASSRFASSYNSPLHF. This chain connects TRBV18 to TRBJ1-6; D remains unclear. Germline V gene data show CDR1 as KGHSH and CDR2 as LQKENI. The length of the CDR3 is 16 residues. V lost 4 bases to trimming and J lost 0 bases, with 10 bases between them.

In this sample, this clone turned up once. The V and J genes are TRBV18 and TRBJ1-1, with TRBD1 identical over 10 bases. This CDR3 has 16 amino acids. Germline CDR1 and CDR2: KGHSH and LQKENI. Trimming removed 4 bases from V and 1 base from J; junction bases left unmatched: 6. The CDR3 nucleotides read TGTGCCAGCTCACTCGGGGGACAGGGGCAGAACACTGAAGCTTTCTTT. Its translation: CASSLGGQGQNTEAFF.

The chain links TRBV7-2 to TRBJ2-5; the D gene is possibly TRBD1 (6 bases). Germline lookup yields CDR1 SGHTA and CDR2 FQGNSA. The CDR3 length is 14 residues. The V end lost 1 base, the J end lost 2 bases, and 8 bases lay between the germline ends. The CDR3 loop reads CASSLGTAQETQYF. Here the CDR3 DNA reads TGTGCCAGCAGCTTAGGGACAGCTCAAGAGACCCAGTACTTC.